Detailed here is one T cell receptor beta chain. CDR1 MNHEY and CDR2 SVGAGI come from the germline V gene. Trimming removed 9 bases from V and 5 bases from J; junction bases left unmatched: 9. The CDR3 contains 13 residues. The data originate from a study of technical replicates of blood from a few donors. Generated by immunoSEQ multiplex PCR, the TCRdb table keeps only in-frame clones and is missing some. The data show 95,000 or so clones, with around 96% seen just once and about 0.3% held by the top ten. Sequenced: T cells isolated from PBMCs. The sequence came from a human donor in good health. The chain joins TRBV6-5 to TRBJ2-5; 7 bases are shared with TRBD1. CDR3 amino acids: CASTDRATETQYF. The CDR3 DNA follows: TGTGCCAGTACTGACAGGGCGACGGAGACCCAGTACTTC.